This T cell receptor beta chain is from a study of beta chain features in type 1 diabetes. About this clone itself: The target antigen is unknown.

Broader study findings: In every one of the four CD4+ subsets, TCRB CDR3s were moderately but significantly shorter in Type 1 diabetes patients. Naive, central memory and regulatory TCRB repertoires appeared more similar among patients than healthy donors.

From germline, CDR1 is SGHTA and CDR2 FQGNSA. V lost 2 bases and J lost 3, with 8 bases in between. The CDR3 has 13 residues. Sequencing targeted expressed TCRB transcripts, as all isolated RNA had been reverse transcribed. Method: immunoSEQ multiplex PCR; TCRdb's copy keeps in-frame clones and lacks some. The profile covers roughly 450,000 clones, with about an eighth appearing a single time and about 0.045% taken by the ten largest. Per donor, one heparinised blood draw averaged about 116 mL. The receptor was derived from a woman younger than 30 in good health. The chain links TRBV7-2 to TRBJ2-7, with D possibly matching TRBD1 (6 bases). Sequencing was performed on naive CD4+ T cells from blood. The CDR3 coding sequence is TGTGCCAGCAGCTTAAGAGGGGGCTACGAGCAGTACTTC. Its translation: CASSLRGGYEQYF.